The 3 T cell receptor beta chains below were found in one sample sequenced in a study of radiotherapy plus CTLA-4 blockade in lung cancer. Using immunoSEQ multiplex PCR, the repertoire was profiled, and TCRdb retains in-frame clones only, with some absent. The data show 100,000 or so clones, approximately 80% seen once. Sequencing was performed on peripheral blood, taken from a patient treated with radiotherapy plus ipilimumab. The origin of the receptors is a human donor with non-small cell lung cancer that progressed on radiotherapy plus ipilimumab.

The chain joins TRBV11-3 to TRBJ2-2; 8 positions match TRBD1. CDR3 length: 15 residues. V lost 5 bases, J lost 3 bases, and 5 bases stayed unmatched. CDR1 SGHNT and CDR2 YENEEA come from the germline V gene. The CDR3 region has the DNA TGTGCCAGCAGCCGACAGGGGCGGGACACCGGGGAGCTGTTTTTT. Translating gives CASSRQGRDTGELFF.

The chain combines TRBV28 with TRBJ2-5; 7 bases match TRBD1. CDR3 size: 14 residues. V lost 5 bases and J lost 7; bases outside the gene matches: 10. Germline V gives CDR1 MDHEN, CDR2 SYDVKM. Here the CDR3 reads CASSPGQPPGTQYF. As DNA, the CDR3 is TGTGCCAGCAGTCCGGGACAGCCCCCCGGGACCCAGTACTTC.

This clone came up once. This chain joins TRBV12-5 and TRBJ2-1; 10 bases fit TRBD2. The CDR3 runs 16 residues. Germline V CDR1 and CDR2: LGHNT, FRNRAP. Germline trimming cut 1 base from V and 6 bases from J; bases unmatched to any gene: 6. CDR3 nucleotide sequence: TGTGCTAGTGGTTTGGCAGGGGGACTAGCGTCCAATGAGCAGTTCTTC. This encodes CASGLAGGLASNEQFF. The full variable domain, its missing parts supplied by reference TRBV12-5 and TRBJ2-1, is DARVTQTPRHKVTEMGQEVTMRCQPILGHNTVFWYRQTMMQGLELLAYFRNRAPLDDSGMPKDRFSAEMPDATLATLKIQPSEPRDSAVYFCASGLAGGLASNEQFFGPGTRLTVL.